The 10 T cell receptor beta chains in this list originate from one sample, sequenced in a study of cytomegalovirus exposure and HLA in healthy donors (dated by TCRdb to about 2017). Libraries were prepared through the immunoSEQ multiplex PCR assay. TCRdb mirrors the immuneACCESS table, restricted to in-frame sequences. Some clones are absent from its copies; in checked studies, under half trace to an unresolved V gene, and the reason for the others is unknown. The sample table lists around 400,000 clones, roughly 89% of them with a count of one. Together, the top ten hold over 0.75% of the sample. The sequenced material came from PBMCs. All receptors come from a woman under 30 in good health and CMV-seronegative.

This chain uses TRBV18 with TRBJ2-7; TRBD1 aligns across 7 bases. The CDR3 has 14 amino acids. Germline CDR1 is KGHSH and CDR2 is LQKENI. V dropped 6 bases and J dropped 2; count of bases not matched to a gene: 7. The CDR3 protein is CASSGARGPYEQYF. In DNA, the CDR3 is TGTGCCAGCTCCGGGGCGAGGGGGCCCTACGAGCAGTACTTC.

The rearrangement uses TRBV4-1 and TRBJ2-3; D not resolved. The V end lost 3 bases, the J end lost 4 bases, and 14 bases lay between the germline ends. This CDR3 has 15 residues. Looked up from germline, CDR1 is MGHRA and CDR2 is YSYEKL. Here the CDR3 DNA reads TGCGCCAGCAGCCACGTACTCGGGTCCTCAGATACGCAGTATTTT. Protein: CASSHVLGSSDTQYF.

The chain links TRBV9 to TRBJ2-1; 7 positions agree with TRBD2. Germline V CDR1 and CDR2: SGDLS, YYNGEE. V shed 0 bases, J shed 8 bases, and the junction held 5 bases outside the gene matches. The CDR3 is 14 residues long. The CDR3 reads CASSVVPRGDEQFF. The CDR3, as DNA: TGTGCCAGCAGCGTAGTTCCTCGGGGGGATGAGCAGTTCTTC.

The chain links TRBV19 to TRBJ1-5; the match to TRBD1 covers 10 bases. The germline CDR1 and CDR2 sequences are LNHDA and SQIVND (reference sequence). V gave up 2 bases and J gave up 0 bases; unmatched junction bases: 7. The CDR3 is 18 residues long. CDR3 region: CASSITRGQGSSNQPQHF. In DNA form, the CDR3 reads TGTGCCAGTAGTATAACACGGGGACAGGGGAGTAGCAATCAGCCCCAGCATTTT. Based on the CDR3 plus reference TRBV19 and TRBJ1-5, the full variable domain is DGGITQSPKYLFRKEGQNVTLSCEQNLNHDAMYWYRQDPGQGLRLIYYSQIVNDFQKGDIAEGYSVSREKKESFPLTVTSAQKNPTAFYLCASSITRGQGSSNQPQHFGDGTRLSIL.

Only one count was recorded for this clone. The CDR3 coding sequence is TGTGCCAGCAGCTATCGCACAGGGGGGGACCAAGCTTTCTTT. Its translation is CASSYRTGGDQAFF. The chain links TRBV7-6 to TRBJ1-1, with TRBD1 matching 8 bases. Germline trimming cut 4 bases from V and 9 bases from J; bases unmatched to any gene: 10. Germline CDR1 is SGHVS and CDR2 is FNYEAQ. This CDR3 has 14 residues.

This clone was detected once. A read error may produce the germline difference seen at one junction end. V and J are TRBV2 and TRBJ2-4, with 12 bases identical to TRBD2. CDR1 and CDR2 (germline): SNHLY, FYNNEI. CDR3 length equals 13 residues. CDR3 protein: CASNGLAGSKSDF. CDR3 nucleotides: TGTGCCAGCAACGGACTAGCGGGAAGTAAGTCGGACTTC.

This chain joins TRBV28 and TRBJ1-1; 7 bases map to TRBD1. Per germline, CDR1 MDHEN and CDR2 SYDVKM. V was pared by 8 bases and J by 0 bases, with 3 bases of the junction left unmatched. The CDR3 has 13 residues. CDR3 DNA sequence: TGTGCCAGCGGAACAGGGGTGAACACTGAAGCTTTCTTT. Translating gives CASGTGVNTEAFF.

This clone was detected once. This chain connects TRBV27 to TRBJ2-5, with D possibly TRBD1 on 5 matching bases. V lost 8 bases and J lost 5, with 15 bases in between. Looked up from germline, CDR1 is MNHEY and CDR2 is SMNVEV (reference sequence). This CDR3 has 13 residues. Written as DNA, the CDR3 is TGTGCCAGCGCCAGGGTAGTGATGGAGACCCAGTACTTC. Its protein product is CASARVVMETQYF.

J is TRBJ2-5 and V is TRBV29-1, with 10 bases fitting TRBD2. This CDR3 has 15 amino acids. With 5 bases clipped from V and 4 bases from J, the junction kept 10 bases outside the gene matches. CDR1 is SQVTM, CDR2 ANQGSEA, per germline. The CDR3 nucleotides are TGCAGCGTTCTTCCAGCGGGAGGGCCGAGAGAGACCCAGTACTTC. It is translated as CSVLPAGGPRETQYF.

Here the CDR3 DNA reads TGTGCCAGCAGCTTAGCGGGAGCCACCTACAATGAGCAGTTCTTC. Encoded protein: CASSLAGATYNEQFF. This chain joins TRBV7-6 and TRBJ2-1, with D maybe TRBD2 (5 bases). CDR1 and CDR2 (germline): SGHVS, FNYEAQ. V dropped 0 bases and J dropped 2 bases, with 8 bases sitting between them. The CDR3 covers 15 residues. The full variable domain, completed using reference TRBV7-6 and TRBJ2-1, is GAGVSQSPRYKVTKRGQDVALRCDPISGHVSLYWYRQALGQGPEFLTYFNYEAQQDKSGLPNDRFSAERPEGSISTLTIQRTEQRDSAMYRCASSLAGATYNEQFFGPGTRLTVL.